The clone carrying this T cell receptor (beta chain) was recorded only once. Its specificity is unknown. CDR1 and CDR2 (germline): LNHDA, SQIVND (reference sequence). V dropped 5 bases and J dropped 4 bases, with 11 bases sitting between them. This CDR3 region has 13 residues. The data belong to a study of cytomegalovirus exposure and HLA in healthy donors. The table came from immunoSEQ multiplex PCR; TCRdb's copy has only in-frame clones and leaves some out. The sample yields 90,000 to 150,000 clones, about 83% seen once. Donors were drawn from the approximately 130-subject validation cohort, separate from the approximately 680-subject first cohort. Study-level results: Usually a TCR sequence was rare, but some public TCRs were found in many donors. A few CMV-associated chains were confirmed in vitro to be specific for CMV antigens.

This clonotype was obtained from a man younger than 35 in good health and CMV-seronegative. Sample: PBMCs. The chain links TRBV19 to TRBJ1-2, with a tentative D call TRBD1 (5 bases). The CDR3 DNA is TGTGCCAGTAGTGTGGGGGAGGGCTATGGCTACACCTTC. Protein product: CASSVGEGYGYTF.